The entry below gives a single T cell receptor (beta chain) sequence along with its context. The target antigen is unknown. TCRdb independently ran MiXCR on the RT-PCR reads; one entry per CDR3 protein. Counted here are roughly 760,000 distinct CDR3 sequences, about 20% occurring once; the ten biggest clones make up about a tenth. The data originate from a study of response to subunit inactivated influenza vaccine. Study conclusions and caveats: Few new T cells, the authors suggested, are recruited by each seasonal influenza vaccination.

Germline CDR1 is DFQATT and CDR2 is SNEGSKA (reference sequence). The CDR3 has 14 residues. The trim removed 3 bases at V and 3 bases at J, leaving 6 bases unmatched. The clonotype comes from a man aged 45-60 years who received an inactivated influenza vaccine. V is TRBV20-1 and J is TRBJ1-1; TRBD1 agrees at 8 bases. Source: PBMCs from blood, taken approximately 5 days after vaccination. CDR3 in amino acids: CSARTGEGDTEAFF. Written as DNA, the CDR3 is TGCAGTGCTAGGACAGGGGAGGGTGACACTGAAGCTTTCTTT.